Below, 25 T cell receptor beta chains from the same sample are listed, as sequenced in a study of T cells in Graves' hyperthyroidism and ophthalmopathy. RNA transcripts yielded amplified TCR beta CDR3 regions. First-round RT-PCR with HTBI primers amplified the TCR CDR3 region. TCRdb recomputed calls from the multiplex PCR reads with MiXCR, one row per CDR3 protein. The sample comprises about 840,000 distinct CDR3 sequences, about 38% of which are singletons, and approximately 10% rests with the top ten. The sample comprised blood. These TCRs come from a man younger than 35 with Graves' hyperthyroidism.

The sample holds many counts of this clonotype. The chain combines TRBV7-6 with TRBJ2-7, with D perhaps TRBD2 (5 bases). Looked up from germline, CDR1 is SGHVS and CDR2 is FNYEAQ. Trimming stripped 5 bases from V and 2 bases from J, with 16 bases between. The CDR3 runs to 15 residues. The CDR3, as DNA: TGTGCCAGCAGCCCAGCGGACGGAACTACCTACGAGCAGTACTTC. This sequence encodes CASSPADGTTYEQYF.

This clonotype was found a few times. This chain joins TRBV9 and TRBJ1-6, with 7 bases matching TRBD1. The germline gives CDR1 SGDLS, CDR2 YYNGEE. V lost 6 bases to trimming and J lost 6 bases; unmatched junction nucleotides: 9. CDR3 size: 15 residues. CDR3 bases: TGTGCCAGCATCACCCGGGGACAGCTTAATTCACCCCTCCACTTT. It is translated as CASITRGQLNSPLHF.

This clonotype was found once. The rearrangement joins TRBV19 to TRBJ2-7; TRBD1 matches 10 bases. Germline V gives CDR1 LNHDA, CDR2 SQIVND (reference sequence). This CDR3 has 14 residues. V gave up 3 bases and J gave up 6 bases; unmatched junction bases: 5. In DNA, the CDR3 is TGTGCCAGTAGTATCGGGACAGGGGTCCTCGAGCAGTACTTC. Protein product: CASSIGTGVLEQYF.

This clonotype was recorded many times. This chain links TRBV7-8 with TRBJ2-5; 7 positions match TRBD1. Germline V gene data show CDR1 as SGHVS and CDR2 as FQNEAQ. This CDR3 is built from 15 residues. V was clipped by 3 bases and J by 1 base; unmatched bases: 5. The CDR3 DNA is TGTGCCAGCAGCTTGGGCAGGGGGTTCCAAGAGACCCAGTACTTC. Residues: CASSLGRGFQETQYF.

This clonotype showed up just once. The gene calls are TRBV7-9 and TRBJ2-5; 16 positions match TRBD2. The CDR3 spans 17 residues. CDR1 is SEHNR and CDR2 is FQNEAQ in the germline V gene (reference sequence). V shed 5 bases and J 5 bases; nucleotides not matched to a gene: 8. The CDR3 protein is CASSLGTSGRVSETQYF. The CDR3 DNA sequence: TGTGCCAGCAGCCTCGGGACTAGCGGGAGGGTGAGCGAGACCCAGTACTTC.

At least ten counts were recorded for this clonotype. The CDR3 nucleotides read TGTGCCAGCAGTGAGGAAACAGGGGACACTGAAGCTTTCTTT. This encodes CASSEETGDTEAFF. The chain recombines TRBV2 with TRBJ1-1; 7 bases are a match to TRBD1. Germline V gives CDR1 SNHLY, CDR2 FYNNEI. J lost 3 bases, V lost 3 bases, and 4 bases had no gene match. CDR3 length equals 14 residues.

At least ten counts were recorded for this clonotype. This chain links TRBV7-6 with TRBJ2-5, with 7 bases fitting TRBD2. In germline, CDR1 is SGHVS, CDR2 FNYEAQ. With 1 base clipped from V and 7 bases from J, the junction kept 9 bases outside the gene matches. This CDR3 is 15 amino acids long. CDR3: CASSLEAGIIGTQYF. DNA for the CDR3: TGTGCCAGCAGCTTAGAAGCGGGGATTATCGGGACCCAGTACTTC. Full variable domain (missing parts from reference TRBV7-6 and TRBJ2-5): GAGVSQSPRYKVTKRGQDVALRCDPISGHVSLYWYRQALGQGPEFLTYFNYEAQQDKSGLPNDRFSAERPEGSISTLTIQRTEQRDSAMYRCASSLEAGIIGTQYFGPGTRLLVL.

Of note for this clonotype: This may arise from a read error, as a much more abundant clone is one base away. CDR3 in amino acids: CAISDRGTEQYF. DNA for the CDR3: TGTGCCATCTCGGACAGGGGGACCGAGCAGTACTTC. V and J are TRBV10-3 and TRBJ2-7; TRBD1 matches 10 bases. The CDR3 covers 12 residues. CDR1 is ENHRY and CDR2 is SYGVKD in the germline V gene. V lost 8 bases and J lost 6; bases outside the gene matches: 4.

The chain carries TRBV29-1 and TRBJ1-2; 7 bases are shared with TRBD1. After removal of 4 bases from V and 5 bases from J, the junction contained 22 bases not matched to a gene. This CDR3 is 18 amino acids long. Germline V gene sequence: CDR1 SQVTM, CDR2 ANQGSEA. CDR3 DNA: TGCAGCGTTGCCGCCGCCAGGGGGTGGGAGACCGACCTGTATGGCTACACCTTC. Its protein is CSVAAARGWETDLYGYTF.

The rearrangement uses TRBV9 and TRBJ1-4; a weak D match, TRBD1 (5 bases). V was trimmed by 3 bases and J by 6 bases, leaving 24 bases between them. In germline, CDR1 is SGDLS, CDR2 YYNGEE. The CDR3 runs 18 residues. The CDR3 here is CASSAGEGSSFGYEKLFF. In DNA, the CDR3 is TGTGCCAGCAGCGCAGGCGAGGGGAGTTCTTTTGGTTATGAAAAACTGTTTTTT.

Points on this clonotype: One end of the junction fails to match germline, which may point to a read error. The chain combines TRBV7-4 with TRBJ1-1, with D possibly matching TRBD1 (5 bases). Germline lookup yields CDR1 SGHVT and CDR2 SQSDAQ. This CDR3 has 15 amino acids. CDR3 nucleotides: TGTGCCAGCAGCTTAGGGGACCGACTGAACACTGGAGCTTTCTTT. It yields the protein CASSLGDRLNTGAFF.

This clonotype came up many times. The chain has TRBV7-6 and TRBJ2-6; the D is unclear. This CDR3 comprises 15 residues. The ends were cut back, 4 bases at V and 0 bases at J, with 7 bases in the middle. Germline lookup yields CDR1 SGHVS and CDR2 FNYEAQ. Written as DNA, the CDR3 is TGTGCCAGCAGCTCCCTGTACTCTGGGGCCAACGTCCTGACTTTC. It is translated as CASSSLYSGANVLTF.

The rearrangement uses TRBV20-1 and TRBJ1-2, with 7 nucleotides matching TRBD1. Germline assignment: CDR1 DFQATT and CDR2 SNEGSKA (reference sequence). After removal of 0 bases from V and 8 bases from J, the junction contained 9 bases not matched to a gene. The CDR3 sequence is 14 residues long. The CDR3 bases are TGCAGTGCTAGAGATAGGAGGGGGCTAGAGGGCTACACCTTC. It encodes CSARDRRGLEGYTF.

This clonotype came up a few times. The chain employs TRBV24-1 and TRBJ2-2; D may be TRBD1 or TRBD2 (5 bases each). The CDR3 totals 15 residues. Per germline, CDR1 KGHDR and CDR2 SFDVKD. With 11 bases removed from V and 0 bases from J, the gap between germline ends came to 15 bases. The CDR3 sequence is CASQGVIANTGELFF. CDR3 in DNA: TGTGCCAGCCAGGGAGTCATCGCGAACACCGGGGAGCTGTTTTTT.

Concerning this clonotype itself: Since a much larger clone is just one base distant, this may be a read error. The chain couples TRBV29-1 to TRBJ2-7; D assignment may be TRBD1 or TRBD2 (5 bases each). Germline CDR1 is SQVTM and CDR2 is ANQGSEA. CDR3 length equals 14 residues. Here the CDR3 DNA reads TGCAGCGTTCAAGGTGGGGGAGAGGTAGACGAGCAGCACTTC. The encoded protein is CSVQGGGEVDEQHF.

V and J are TRBV29-1 and TRBJ1-5; D is possibly TRBD1 (5 bases). Germline-derived CDR1 and CDR2 are SQVTM and ANQGSEA. V lost 4 bases and J 7 bases, leaving 17 bases between the germline ends. CDR3 length: 14 amino acids. Here the CDR3 reads CSVGRGRVIQPQHF. In DNA form, the CDR3 reads TGCAGCGTTGGGCGGGGGAGGGTTATACAGCCCCAGCATTTT. Using reference TRBV29-1 and TRBJ1-5 for the parts outside the CDR3, the full variable domain is SAVISQKPSRDICQRGTSLTIQCQVDSQVTMMFWYRQQPGQSLTLIATANQGSEATYESGFVIDKFPISRPNLTFSTLTVSNMSPEDSSIYLCSVGRGRVIQPQHFGDGTRLSIL.

In its sample, this clonotype was seen a few times. The chain uses TRBV5-1 and TRBJ2-5; a possible D gene is TRBD1 (5 bases). The germline gives CDR1 SGHRS, CDR2 YFSETQ. The CDR3 is 14 amino acids. The germline V and J ends were trimmed by 4 bases and 1 base, with 11 bases remaining between them. The CDR3 loop reads CASSGRGLQETQYF. DNA for the CDR3: TGCGCCAGCAGCGGAAGGGGTCTCCAAGAGACCCAGTACTTC.

This clonotype was counted many times. J is TRBJ2-7 and V is TRBV4-1, with D perhaps matching TRBD1 (6 bases). Trimming removed 3 bases at V and 0 bases at J, with 6 bases between. The CDR3 is 13 residues long. Germline assignment: CDR1 MGHRA and CDR2 YSYEKL. DNA for the CDR3: TGCGCCAGCAGCCAGACAGGCTCCTACGAGCAGTACTTC. It specifies CASSQTGSYEQYF.

This rearrangement joins TRBV5-1 to TRBJ1-1; the match to TRBD1 covers 9 bases. Germline V lookup: CDR1 SGHRS, CDR2 YFSETQ. The CDR3 is 14 residues long. V shed 3 bases, J shed 7 bases, and the junction held 7 bases outside the gene matches. The CDR3 spells CASSWGGQGGEAFF. In nucleotides, the CDR3 is TGCGCCAGCAGCTGGGGGGGACAGGGAGGTGAAGCTTTCTTT.

As concerns this clonotype: A much larger clone lies one base from this, so it may be a read error. This CDR3 is CASSHGDRNTEAFF. The CDR3, as DNA: TGTGCCAGCAGCCACGGGGACAGGAACACTGAAGCTTTCTTT. This rearrangement joins TRBV3-1 to TRBJ1-1; 7 bases map to TRBD1. Germline CDR1 LGHDT, CDR2 YNNKEL (reference sequence). Germline trimming cut 3 bases from V and 1 base from J; bases unmatched to any gene: 2. This CDR3 spans 14 amino acids.

The chain carries TRBV10-2 and TRBJ2-7; TRBD2 is a possible D gene (6 bases). The germline V gene encodes CDR1 WSHSY and CDR2 SAAADI. V dropped 8 bases and J dropped 4 bases, with 12 bases sitting between them. This CDR3 is 12 amino acids long. CDR3: CASQGGEYEQYF. The CDR3 nucleotides read TGCGCCAGCCAAGGCGGGGAATACGAGCAGTACTTC.

This clonotype was observed many times. The V call is TRBV19, the J call TRBJ1-5; possibly TRBD1 for D (6 bases). The CDR3 has 14 residues. CDR1 is LNHDA, CDR2 SQIVND, per germline (reference sequence). The germline V and J ends were trimmed by 5 bases and 7 bases, with 15 bases remaining between them. In nucleotides, the CDR3 is TGTGCCAGTAGTTTCCGGGACATCTGGCAGCCCCAGCATTTT. As protein: CASSFRDIWQPQHF.

The gene calls are TRBV5-1 and TRBJ2-7, with 7 bases fitting TRBD1. J was trimmed by 2 bases and V by 2 bases; bases with no gene match: 4. The germline V gene has CDR1 SGHRS and CDR2 YFSETQ. This CDR3 is 14 amino acids long. The CDR3 region has the DNA TGCGCCAGCAGCTTATGGGACAGAACCTACGAGCAGTACTTC. Translating gives CASSLWDRTYEQYF.

This clonotype was counted ten times or more. This chain joins TRBV20-1 and TRBJ1-2; perhaps TRBD1 as D (5 bases). The CDR3 loop spans 14 amino acids. Trimming shortened V by 5 bases and J by 2 bases, and 15 bases separated the two germline ends. Germline values: CDR1 DFQATT, CDR2 SNEGSKA (reference sequence). CDR3 in DNA: TGCAGTGCTGATACAGGAGTCGGAAACTATGGCTACACCTTC. This gives the protein CSADTGVGNYGYTF.

J is TRBJ1-3 and V is TRBV10-3; maybe TRBD1 (5 bases). Per germline, CDR1 ENHRY and CDR2 SYGVKD. There are 15 residues in the CDR3. Trimming shortened V by 5 bases and J by 0 bases, and 11 bases separated the two germline ends. The CDR3 loop reads CAISSGALSGNTIYF. DNA for the CDR3: TGTGCCATCAGTAGCGGGGCCCTCTCTGGAAACACCATATATTTT.